The 16 T cell receptor beta chains listed next were all sequenced from one sample in a study of blood T cell repertoires in COVID-19. Clones were sequenced by immunoSEQ multiplex PCR, and TCRdb holds only the in-frame ones, with some missing. This table holds around 160,000 clones, roughly 80% found once. Sample: peripheral blood. Receptors originate from an elderly woman with acute or convalescent COVID-19.

The gene calls are TRBV28 and TRBJ1-5; no firm D call. There are 17 residues in the CDR3. V lost 6 bases to trimming and J lost 9 bases, with 27 bases between them. Germline V gene data show CDR1 as MDHEN and CDR2 as SYDVKM. Here the CDR3 reads CASRTAGHLISLPPQHF. CDR3 sequence (DNA): TGTGCCAGCAGGACCGCGGGCCACTTGATCTCCCTCCCGCCCCAGCATTTT.

This chain joins TRBV28 and TRBJ1-5; 8 positions match TRBD1. CDR1 MDHEN and CDR2 SYDVKM come from the germline V gene. CDR3 length equals 16 residues. V gave up 7 bases and J gave up 5 bases; unmatched junction bases: 13. The CDR3 DNA reads as TGTGCCAGCATCGATTGGGGGTCAGGGGGCCATCAGCCCCAGCATTTT. Translating gives CASIDWGSGGHQPQHF.

The chain couples TRBV29-1 to TRBJ2-6; 7 bases agree with TRBD1. Germline loops: CDR1 SQVTM, CDR2 ANQGSEA. V was clipped by 7 bases and J by 0 bases; unmatched bases: 9. CDR3 size: 16 residues. The CDR3 DNA follows: TGCAGCGCCCAGGGGGACACCGACTCTGGGGCCAACGTCCTGACTTTC. It specifies CSAQGDTDSGANVLTF. Looking up the rest from reference TRBV29-1 and TRBJ2-6 gives the full variable domain: SAVISQKPSRDICQRGTSLTIQCQVDSQVTMMFWYRQQPGQSLTLIATANQGSEATYESGFVIDKFPISRPNLTFSTLTVSNMSPEDSSIYLCSAQGDTDSGANVLTFGAGSRLTVL.

V is TRBV19 and J is TRBJ2-1; D remains ambiguous. The CDR3 contains 14 residues. CDR1 and CDR2 from the germline V gene are LNHDA and SQIVND (reference sequence). V was cut by 6 bases and J by 0 bases, with 9 bases left in between. This CDR3 reads CASSPLDSYNEQFF. The CDR3 coding sequence is TGTGCCAGTAGCCCCCTAGACTCCTACAATGAGCAGTTCTTC.

CDR3: CASSIAWPGELFF. As DNA, the CDR3 is TGTGCCAGCAGTATAGCGTGGCCCGGGGAGCTGTTTTTT. J is TRBJ2-2 and V is TRBV28; D may be TRBD2 (5 bases). Trimming took off 5 bases at V and 6 bases at J, with 10 bases between the two ends. There are 13 residues in the CDR3. CDR1 MDHEN and CDR2 SYDVKM come from the germline V gene. Looking up the rest from reference TRBV28 and TRBJ2-2 gives the full variable domain: DVKVTQSSRYLVKRTGEKVFLECVQDMDHENMFWYRQDPGLGLRLIYFSYDVKMKEKGDIPEGYSVSREKKERFSLILESASTNQTSMYLCASSIAWPGELFFGEGSRLTVL.

This clone was seen a handful of times. This chain connects TRBV7-9 to TRBJ2-7, with 9 bases fitting TRBD2. The CDR3 is made up of 17 amino acids. With 5 bases clipped from V and 2 bases from J, the junction kept 13 bases outside the gene matches. The germline gives CDR1 SEHNR, CDR2 FQNEAQ (reference sequence). The CDR3 protein is CASSPGLAGPKTYEQYF. In nucleotides, the CDR3 is TGTGCCAGCAGCCCTGGGCTAGCGGGACCGAAAACCTACGAGCAGTACTTC.

The chain recombines TRBV5-4 with TRBJ1-2; D remains ambiguous. This CDR3 region has 14 residues. V dropped 6 bases and J dropped 4 bases, with 16 bases sitting between them. Germline-derived CDR1 and CDR2 are SGHNT and YYREEE (reference sequence). CDR3 DNA: TGTGCCAGCATGAATTCCGGGGTTATCTATGGCTACACCTTC. This translates into CASMNSGVIYGYTF.

The chain uses TRBV5-4 and TRBJ2-7; 9 nucleotides match TRBD1. CDR3 length equals 15 residues. Germline V gene sequence: CDR1 SGHNT, CDR2 YYREEE (reference sequence). Losses at the gene ends were 0 bases for V and 2 bases for J; bases not matched to a gene: 3. CDR3 DNA: TGTGCCAGCAGCTTGGCCGGGACAGGGACCTACGAGCAGTACTTC. Encoded protein: CASSLAGTGTYEQYF. Drawing the rest from reference TRBV5-4 and TRBJ2-7, the complete variable domain is ETGVTQSPTHLIKTRGQQVTLRCSSQSGHNTVSWYQQALGQGPQFIFQYYREEENGRGNFPPRFSGLQFPNYSSELNVNALELDDSALYLCASSLAGTGTYEQYFGPGTRLTVT.

This sequence joins TRBV5-1 and TRBJ2-3; D may be TRBD1 (7 bases). Trimming left V 3 bases short and J 5 bases short, with 13 bases between. CDR3 length equals 14 residues. Germline V lookup: CDR1 SGHRS, CDR2 YFSETQ. The CDR3 protein is CASSSGTAGDTQYF. In DNA, the CDR3 is TGCGCCAGCAGCTCCGGGACAGCGGGAGATACGCAGTATTTT.

Worth noting for this clone: Other nucleotide sequences in the sample specify the same CDR3. The J gene is TRBJ1-5, the V gene TRBV18, with TRBD1 as a possible D gene (6 bases). The CDR3 runs to 13 residues. CDR1 is KGHSH, CDR2 LQKENI, per germline. With 3 bases removed from V and 4 bases from J, the gap between germline ends came to 7 bases. CDR3 sequence (DNA): TGTGCCAGCTCACCCGACAGGAATCAGCCCCAGCATTTT. Its protein is CASSPDRNQPQHF.

The chain combines TRBV19 with TRBJ2-1, with 10 bases that match TRBD2. J gave up 8 bases and V 4 bases, and 8 bases lay outside the gene matches. Germline V gene sequence: CDR1 LNHDA, CDR2 SQIVND (reference sequence). The CDR3 has 15 amino acids. The CDR3 sequence: CASSTLAGVTDEQFF. As DNA, the CDR3 is TGTGCCAGTAGTACCCTAGCGGGAGTTACGGATGAGCAGTTCTTC. Full variable domain (missing parts from reference TRBV19 and TRBJ2-1): DGGITQSPKYLFRKEGQNVTLSCEQNLNHDAMYWYRQDPGQGLRLIYYSQIVNDFQKGDIAEGYSVSREKKESFPLTVTSAQKNPTAFYLCASSTLAGVTDEQFFGPGTRLTVL.

The chain joins TRBV7-2 to TRBJ1-1; 10 bases are shared with TRBD1. Germline V lookup: CDR1 SGHTA, CDR2 FQGNSA. V lost 1 base to trimming and J lost 3 bases; unmatched junction nucleotides: 5. The CDR3 consists of 16 residues. CDR3: CASSLETGGLDTEAFF. The CDR3 coding sequence is TGTGCCAGCAGCTTAGAGACAGGGGGCTTAGACACTGAAGCTTTCTTT.

The rearrangement links TRBV15 to TRBJ2-2; D may be TRBD2 (6 bases). This CDR3 region has 17 residues. Germline V lookup: CDR1 LNHNV, CDR2 YYDKDF (reference sequence). V gave up 0 bases and J gave up 0 bases, with 11 bases separating them. The CDR3: CATSRDLPGANTGELFF. CDR3 sequence (DNA): TGTGCCACCAGCAGAGATCTTCCGGGAGCGAACACCGGGGAGCTGTTTTTT.

CDR3 region: CASSKARVEKLFF. In DNA form, the CDR3 reads TGTGCCAGTAGCAAAGCCAGGGTAGAAAAACTGTTTTTT. This chain joins TRBV19 and TRBJ1-4, with D perhaps matching TRBD1 (5 bases). The CDR3 sequence is 13 residues long. CDR1 and CDR2 (germline): LNHDA, SQIVND (reference sequence). The V end was cut by 6 bases, the J end by 8 bases, with 13 bases between. Filled out from reference TRBV19 and TRBJ1-4, the complete variable domain reads DGGITQSPKYLFRKEGQNVTLSCEQNLNHDAMYWYRQDPGQGLRLIYYSQIVNDFQKGDIAEGYSVSREKKESFPLTVTSAQKNPTAFYLCASSKARVEKLFFGSGTQLSVL.

The CDR3 DNA reads TGTGCCACCAGCAGGGACAGGGGTAGTTCACCCCTCCACTTT. Amino acids: CATSRDRGSSPLHF. The chain links TRBV15 to TRBJ1-6; 9 nucleotides agree with TRBD1. The V gene's germline CDR1 is LNHNV and CDR2 YYDKDF (reference sequence). After removal of 3 bases from V and 9 bases from J, the junction contained 3 bases not matched to a gene. There are 14 residues in the CDR3.

CDR3 region: CASSQIAGRGEKLFF. The CDR3 DNA follows: TGTGCCAGCAGCCAAATTGCGGGGAGGGGTGAAAAACTGTTTTTT. J is TRBJ1-4 and V is TRBV3-1 (or the pseudogene TRBV3-2), with D possibly being TRBD1 (5 bases). Germline assignment: CDR1 LGHDT and CDR2 YNNKEL (reference sequence). V lost 2 bases, J lost 7 bases, and 14 bases lay in between. The CDR3 extends over 15 amino acids.